The 29 T cell receptor beta chains reported below all come from one sample, sequenced in a study of blood T cell repertoires in COVID-19. The table came from immunoSEQ multiplex PCR; TCRdb's copy has only in-frame clones and leaves some out. Here the sample spans around 220,000 clones, 85% to 90% being singletons. Input material: peripheral blood. These receptors all stem from a man aged 18 to 29 with active or convalescent COVID-19.

The chain combines TRBV30 with TRBJ1-6; a possible D gene is TRBD1 (5 bases). The CDR3 loop spans 13 amino acids. Germline CDR1 GTSNPN, CDR2 SVGIG (reference sequence). V was cut by 5 bases and J by 13 bases, with 18 bases left in between. In DNA form, the CDR3 reads TGTGCCTGGGGAGAGGCAGGGCCGGCGCCCCTCCACTTT. This sequence encodes CAWGEAGPAPLHF.

The gene calls are TRBV6-1 and TRBJ1-3, with D perhaps matching TRBD1 (5 bases). Germline V CDR1 and CDR2: MNHNS, SASEGT. Trimming shortened V by 2 bases and J by 3 bases, and 8 bases separated the two germline ends. The CDR3 spans 14 residues. The CDR3 DNA reads TGTGCCAGCAGTGAATCAGGGTTTGGAAACACCATATATTTT. It codes for CASSESGFGNTIYF.

The table lists this clone with a few counts. The chain links TRBV10-1 to TRBJ2-7, with 7 bases lining up with TRBD1. The CDR3 contains 12 residues. J lost 6 bases, V lost 6 bases, and 5 bases had no gene match. The germline V gene encodes CDR1 WNHNN and CDR2 SYGVQD (reference sequence). As DNA, the CDR3 is TGCGCCAGCAGCACCTCAGGGGGCGAGCAGTACTTC. It encodes CASSTSGGEQYF.

This chain connects TRBV29-1 to TRBJ2-1; TRBD1 might be the D (5 bases). The germline V and J ends were trimmed by 7 bases and 1 base, with 8 bases remaining between them. Germline values: CDR1 SQVTM, CDR2 ANQGSEA. The CDR3 is 12 residues long. The CDR3 loop is CSARTSYNEQFF. CDR3 in DNA: TGCAGCGCCCGGACATCCTACAATGAGCAGTTCTTC.

V usage is TRBV27 and J usage is TRBJ1-1; 7 positions agree with TRBD1. V shed 6 bases and J 8 bases; nucleotides not matched to a gene: 6. CDR3 size: 12 residues. The germline V gene encodes CDR1 MNHEY and CDR2 SMNVEV (reference sequence). The CDR3 is CASRVLQGEAFF. DNA for the CDR3: TGTGCCAGCAGGGTCTTACAGGGGGAAGCTTTCTTT.

This clone has just a few counts. This rearrangement joins TRBV29-1 to TRBJ1-5; D uncertain. V lost 7 bases to trimming and J lost 6 bases, with 19 bases between them. The CDR3 runs to 14 residues. Germline V gene sequence: CDR1 SQVTM, CDR2 ANQGSEA. CDR3 nucleotide sequence: TGCAGCGCCCAGACGGGAGGTATAGGTCAGCCCCAGCATTTT. It codes for CSAQTGGIGQPQHF.

V gene TRBV6-5 combines with J gene TRBJ2-5; TRBD1 might be the D (6 bases). This CDR3 spans 14 amino acids. The germline V and J ends were trimmed by 5 bases and 2 bases, with 12 bases remaining between them. The V gene's germline CDR1 is MNHEY and CDR2 SVGAGI. CDR3 protein: CASSQGKLQETQYF. The CDR3 DNA reads as TGTGCCAGCAGTCAGGGGAAGCTGCAAGAGACCCAGTACTTC.

With respect to this clone: Other DNA sequences of this sample code for an identical CDR3. The J gene is TRBJ1-2, the V gene TRBV7-2; no clear D gene. V lost 2 bases and J 5 bases, leaving 6 bases between the germline ends. CDR3 length: 12 residues. Germline loops: CDR1 SGHTA, CDR2 FQGNSA. CDR3 residues: CASSLSGYGYTF. CDR3 nucleotides: TGTGCCAGCAGCTTATCGGGTTATGGCTACACCTTC.

J is TRBJ1-4 and V is TRBV28; no clear D. CDR1 MDHEN and CDR2 SYDVKM come from the germline V gene. CDR3 length equals 13 residues. V was pared by 8 bases and J by 11 bases, with 18 bases between. The CDR3 DNA is TGTGCCAGCGCCCGGTCCGGGAGGGTGAAACTGTTTTTT. This sequence encodes CASARSGRVKLFF. The full variable domain, rest sourced from reference TRBV28 and TRBJ1-4, is DVKVTQSSRYLVKRTGEKVFLECVQDMDHENMFWYRQDPGLGLRLIYFSYDVKMKEKGDIPEGYSVSREKKERFSLILESASTNQTSMYLCASARSGRVKLFFGSGTQLSVL.

The chain couples TRBV7-2 to TRBJ2-4; D ambiguous. This CDR3 spans 17 amino acids. Germline-derived CDR1 and CDR2 are SGHTA and FQGNSA. V lost 1 base and J lost 1, with 14 bases in between. The CDR3 DNA follows: TGTGCCAGCAGCTTAGATTACGGAGATAACGCCAAAAACATTCAGTACTTC. Its protein product is CASSLDYGDNAKNIQYF.

The count of this clone is one. The chain is built from TRBV12-3 or TRBV12-4 and TRBJ2-3, with a weak D call TRBD2 (5 bases). V gave up 10 bases and J gave up 7 bases, with 15 bases separating them. CDR3 length: 12 amino acids. CDR3 sequence reads: CANTLGRNTQYF. The CDR3 nucleotides read TGTGCCAACACCCTGGGGAGAAATACGCAGTATTTT.

J is TRBJ2-4 and V is TRBV3-1 (or the pseudogene TRBV3-2); tentatively, D is TRBD2 (6 bases). In germline, CDR1 is LGHDT, CDR2 YNNKEL (reference sequence). CDR3 length equals 17 residues. The V gene lost 1 base and the J gene lost 1 base, with 14 bases spanning the gap. CDR3 DNA: TGTGCCAGCAGCCAAGGGGGGGACTCCCCGGCCAAAAACATTCAGTACTTC. Amino acid sequence: CASSQGGDSPAKNIQYF.

This clone appeared many times. V and J are TRBV6-2 or TRBV6-3 and TRBJ2-1; D is perhaps TRBD1 (6 bases). CDR1 is MNHEY, CDR2 SVGEGT, per germline. The CDR3 extends over 13 amino acids. V gave up 2 bases and J gave up 5 bases, with 7 bases separating them. This chain's CDR3 is CASSYRDNNEQFF. CDR3 coding DNA: TGTGCCAGCAGTTACCGGGACAACAATGAGCAGTTCTTC.

The genes are TRBV6-5 and TRBJ2-1, with 13 nucleotides matching TRBD2. The V segment lost 6 bases and the J segment 8 bases; nucleotides outside the gene matches: 4. Germline CDR1 is MNHEY and CDR2 is SVGAGI. This CDR3 spans 14 amino acids. The CDR3 is CASRTGLAGHEQFF. The CDR3 nucleotides read TGTGCCAGCAGAACGGGACTAGCGGGACATGAGCAGTTCTTC.

The rearrangement uses TRBV28 and TRBJ2-3, with D perhaps matching TRBD2 (6 bases). Per germline, CDR1 MDHEN and CDR2 SYDVKM. The CDR3 is 12 amino acids. The ends were cut back, 3 bases at V and 8 bases at J, with 9 bases in the middle. The CDR3 DNA sequence: TGTGCCAGCAGTTTCCGCGGGACTACGCAGTATTTT. This gives the protein CASSFRGTTQYF. Filled out from reference TRBV28 and TRBJ2-3, the complete variable domain reads DVKVTQSSRYLVKRTGEKVFLECVQDMDHENMFWYRQDPGLGLRLIYFSYDVKMKEKGDIPEGYSVSREKKERFSLILESASTNQTSMYLCASSFRGTTQYFGPGTRLTVL.

This chain links TRBV6-5 with TRBJ2-2; the match to TRBD2 covers 7 bases. V lost 6 bases and J lost 4; bases outside the gene matches: 5. The CDR3 has 14 amino acids. The germline V gene has CDR1 MNHEY and CDR2 SVGAGI. CDR3 DNA: TGTGCCAGCAGAGGTAGCGGGCTCACCGGGGAGCTGTTTTTT. It translates to CASRGSGLTGELFF.

This chain joins TRBV5-1 and TRBJ1-2; 10 bases fit TRBD1. The CDR3 consists of 18 residues. Germline V gene lookup returns CDR1 SGHRS and CDR2 YFSETQ. With V trimmed by 2 bases and J by 4 bases, 14 bases remained unmatched. The CDR3 nucleotides are TGCGCCAGCAGCTTTTTTACCATGACAGGGGGCGAAGGCTATGGCTACACCTTC. Amino acid sequence: CASSFFTMTGGEGYGYTF.

The chain joins TRBV4-2 to TRBJ1-5, with 7 bases that match TRBD1. From germline, CDR1 is LGHNA and CDR2 YNFKEQ. This CDR3 spans 15 amino acids. V dropped 3 bases and J dropped 4; count of bases not matched to a gene: 6. This chain's CDR3 is CASSQEDRINQPQHF. DNA of the CDR3: TGTGCCAGCAGCCAGGAGGACAGGATAAATCAGCCCCAGCATTTT.

CDR3 sequence reads: CASSVHYEQYF. As DNA, the CDR3 is TGTGCCAGTAGCGTTCACTACGAGCAGTACTTC. The gene calls are TRBV3-1 (or the pseudogene TRBV3-2) and TRBJ2-7; D perhaps matches TRBD2 (5 bases). Trimming removed 9 bases at V and 3 bases at J, with 9 bases between. There are 11 residues in the CDR3. The V gene's germline CDR1 is LGHDT and CDR2 YNNKEL (reference sequence).

As regards this clone: Within the sample, other DNA sequences also encode this same CDR3. CDR3: CASSLRGLSTDTQYF. CDR3 coding DNA: TGCGCCAGCAGCTTAAGGGGCCTTAGCACAGATACGCAGTATTTT. The gene calls are TRBV5-1 and TRBJ2-3, with a weak D call TRBD1 (5 bases). Trimming pared 2 bases from V and 0 bases from J, leaving 10 bases between. Germline CDR1 SGHRS, CDR2 YFSETQ. This CDR3 has 15 residues.

The chain has TRBV3-1 (or the pseudogene TRBV3-2) and TRBJ2-7; TRBD2 agrees at 10 bases. CDR3 length equals 15 residues. The V gene's germline CDR1 is LGHDT and CDR2 YNNKEL (reference sequence). V lost 9 bases and J lost 0; bases outside the gene matches: 8. The CDR3 DNA reads as TGTGCCAGTAGGGGACTAGCGACAACCTCCTACGAGCAGTACTTC. It translates to CASRGLATTSYEQYF.

The chain joins TRBV7-2 to TRBJ2-5; 10 bases line up with TRBD2. This CDR3 has 13 amino acids. The V segment lost 7 bases and the J segment 5 bases; nucleotides outside the gene matches: 4. Germline lookup yields CDR1 SGHTA and CDR2 FQGNSA. CDR3 residues: CASTAGGSETQYF. The DNA of the CDR3 is TGTGCCAGCACAGCGGGAGGGTCTGAGACCCAGTACTTC. Looking up the rest from reference TRBV7-2 and TRBJ2-5 gives the full variable domain: GAGVSQSPSNKVTEKGKDVELRCDPISGHTALYWYRQSLGQGLEFLIYFQGNSAPDKSGLPSDRFSAERTGGSVSTLTIQRTQQEDSAVYLCASTAGGSETQYFGPGTRLLVL.

The gene calls are TRBV18 and TRBJ1-2; TRBD1 matches 7 bases. Trimming at V came to 6 bases and at J to 7 bases, leaving 11 bases not matched to a gene. In germline, CDR1 is KGHSH, CDR2 LQKENI. The CDR3 loop spans 14 amino acids. The CDR3 DNA reads as TGTGCCAGCTCCCCCGAAAGACAGGGCTTTGGCTACACCTTC. Translating it yields CASSPERQGFGYTF.

J is TRBJ1-1 and V is TRBV28; no firm D call. The CDR3 extends over 12 amino acids. CDR1 MDHEN and CDR2 SYDVKM come from the germline V gene. The V and J ends lost 5 bases and 2 bases respectively, with 6 bases between them. The CDR3 DNA is TGTGCCAGCAGTGAGGGTAACACTGAAGCTTTCTTT. This codes for CASSEGNTEAFF. The full variable domain, its missing parts supplied by reference TRBV28 and TRBJ1-1, is DVKVTQSSRYLVKRTGEKVFLECVQDMDHENMFWYRQDPGLGLRLIYFSYDVKMKEKGDIPEGYSVSREKKERFSLILESASTNQTSMYLCASSEGNTEAFFGQGTRLTVV.

V usage is TRBV5-1 and J usage is TRBJ2-5; TRBD2 matches at 11 bases. The ends lost 7 bases at V and 3 bases at J; junction bases unmatched: 11. The V gene's germline CDR1 is SGHRS and CDR2 YFSETQ. CDR3 length: 16 residues. CDR3: CASRPTSGNSEETQYF. The CDR3 DNA follows: TGCGCCAGCCGGCCGACTAGCGGGAATTCAGAAGAGACCCAGTACTTC.

CDR3 DNA sequence: TGTGCCAGCAGCCAAGGCCCGGGAACGCGTGTCGCAGATACGCAGTATTTT. This encodes CASSQGPGTRVADTQYF. The chain has TRBV7-2 and TRBJ2-3, with D possibly matching TRBD2 (5 bases). V lost 5 bases and J lost 4, with 22 bases in between. CDR1 and CDR2 from the germline V gene are SGHTA and FQGNSA. The CDR3 extends over 17 amino acids.

This clone turned up a few times. This rearrangement joins TRBV21-1 to TRBJ1-2; no check of the table's D call, TRBD1, against the DNA was made. TRBV21-1 represents a pseudogene. The CDR3 has 14 residues. The CDR3 DNA sequence: TGTGCCAGCAGCAAAAGAACAGATGGGTATGGCTACACCTTC. Encoded protein: CASSKRTDGYGYTF.

The V and J genes are TRBV7-2 and TRBJ2-1; D perhaps matches TRBD2 (6 bases). CDR3 length: 14 residues. V lost 3 bases, J lost 2 bases, and 8 bases lay in between. CDR1 is SGHTA, CDR2 FQGNSA, per germline. CDR3 protein: CASSLRLAYNEQFF. DNA of the CDR3: TGTGCCAGCAGCTTGAGACTAGCCTACAATGAGCAGTTCTTC.

In this sample, this clone turned up once. The V gene is TRBV27, the J gene TRBJ2-3; 9 bases map to TRBD2. The CDR3 covers 16 residues. The trim removed 5 bases at V and 3 bases at J, leaving 9 bases unmatched. CDR1 and CDR2 from the germline V gene are MNHEY and SMNVEV (reference sequence). Written as DNA, the CDR3 is TGTGCCAGCAGTACCATAGCGGGAGAAAGAACAGATACGCAGTATTTT. Translating it yields CASSTIAGERTDTQYF.